The present T cell receptor beta chain was sequenced within a study of T cell repertoires in cytomegalovirus infection. Study details: TCR beta signatures that were public indicated CMV infection and matching HLA type. Broader study findings: HLA-C-restricted CMV clonotypes gave the most frequent clonotype in two of eight donors.

TCRdb reprocessed the reads with MiXCR, giving one entry per CDR3 protein. The sample includes about 260,000 distinct CDR3 sequences, approximately 13% of them seen just once. The CDR3 is 13 residues long. Germline lookup yields CDR1 SEHNR and CDR2 FQNEAQ (reference sequence). Trimming pared 5 bases from V and 9 bases from J, leaving 14 bases between. The table lists this clonotype with a few counts. The antigen is undetermined. The chain has TRBV7-9 and TRBJ2-1, with D perhaps assigned TRBD1 or TRBD2 (5 bases each). This receptor was taken from a human donor in good health (CMV status not recorded). Some clones in this sample may be carry-over from other donors' samples. The sequencing sample was made of PBMCs. DNA for the CDR3: TGTGCCAGCAGCCCCGAAACGAGGGGTGAGCAGTTCTTC. This encodes CASSPETRGEQFF.